The 23 T cell receptor beta chains presented below share a single source sample, sequenced in a study of monozygotic twins with inflammatory bowel disease. From the 5' RACE reads, TCRdb lists one entry per CDR3 protein and no DNA. This sample contains approximately 200,000 distinct CDR3 sequences. Sequencing was carried out using blood. Receptors originate from a human donor with ulcerative colitis or Crohn's disease, or a healthy co-twin of an affected twin (not recorded which).

The rearrangement joins TRBV7-6 to TRBJ1-6. CDR1 is SGHVS and CDR2 is FNYEAQ in the germline V gene. This CDR3 is 14 amino acids long. CDR3 residues: CASSQDGYNSPLHF. Full variable domain (remainder filled in from reference TRBV7-6 and TRBJ1-6): GAGVSQSPRYKVTKRGQDVALRCDPISGHVSLYWYRQALGQGPEFLTYFNYEAQQDKSGLPNDRFSAERPEGSISTLTIQRTEQRDSAMYRCASSQDGYNSPLHFGNGTRLTVT.

The V and J genes are TRBV30 and TRBJ2-7; TCRdb selects TRBD1, and the lack of DNA leaves this call unchecked. Germline CDR1 GTSNPN, CDR2 SVGIG (reference sequence). The CDR3 is made up of 14 amino acids. CDR3: CAWSEGVGSYEQYF. Together with reference TRBV30 and TRBJ2-7, the CDR3 gives the full variable domain: SQTIHQWPATLVQPVGSPLSLECTVEGTSNPNLYWYRQAAGRGLQLLFYSVGIGQISSEVPQNLSASRPQDRQFILSSKKLLLSDSGFYLCAWSEGVGSYEQYFGPGTRLTVT.

The chain employs TRBV5-1 and TRBJ1-1; TCRdb selects TRBD1, and the lack of DNA leaves this call unchecked. The V gene's germline CDR1 is SGHRS and CDR2 YFSETQ. The CDR3 spans 15 residues. This CDR3 reads CASSEDGGRNTEAFF.

The chain joins TRBV7-8 to TRBJ2-3; the D call from TCRdb, TRBD2, cannot be confirmed without DNA. The CDR3 has 18 amino acids. From germline, CDR1 is SGHVS and CDR2 FQNEAQ. The CDR3 here is CASSTRTSGGLGTDTQYF.

J is TRBJ1-1 and V is TRBV12-3 or TRBV12-4; TCRdb's assignment of TRBD1 cannot be checked, as there is no DNA. The CDR3 totals 16 residues. CDR3 region: CASSGTRGRLDTEAFF.

This sequence joins TRBV20-1 and TRBJ2-7. The CDR3 totals 11 residues. CDR1 is DFQATT and CDR2 is SNEGSKA in the germline V gene (reference sequence). This CDR3 is CSARVNYEQYF.

This rearrangement joins TRBV11-1 to TRBJ2-2. CDR1 and CDR2 from the germline V gene are SGHAT and FQDESV (reference sequence). CDR3 length: 16 amino acids. The CDR3 spells CASSPRIAGTTGELFF.

V gene TRBV24-1 combines with J gene TRBJ2-7. CDR1 and CDR2 (germline): KGHDR, SFDVKD. The CDR3 covers 13 residues. The CDR3 is CATSDPRVAEQYF.

The chain recombines TRBV7-9 with TRBJ2-7; with no DNA, the TCRdb D assignment of TRBD1 cannot be verified. CDR3 length: 15 residues. Germline V gene sequence: CDR1 SEHNR, CDR2 FQNEAQ (reference sequence). Here the CDR3 reads CASSLSTGSAYEQYF.

The rearrangement uses TRBV12-3 or TRBV12-4 and TRBJ1-3. This CDR3 comprises 15 residues. CDR3 region: CASNEGPNSGNTIYF.

The chain links TRBV20-1 to TRBJ1-6. CDR1 and CDR2 from the germline V gene are DFQATT and SNEGSKA (reference sequence). The CDR3 covers 14 residues. CDR3 sequence: CSALMGLNNSPLHF.

The V gene is TRBV5-1, the J gene TRBJ2-3; TCRdb lists TRBD2, though no DNA is available to test this call. The CDR3 is 14 amino acids. Per germline, CDR1 SGHRS and CDR2 YFSETQ. CDR3 loop: CASSSGTSGDTQYF.

This rearrangement joins TRBV29-1 to TRBJ2-7. The CDR3 covers 11 residues. The germline V gene encodes CDR1 SQVTM and CDR2 ANQGSEA. The CDR3 loop is CSVGTLYEQYF.

The chain carries TRBV5-6 and TRBJ2-3; TCRdb outputs TRBD2, but without DNA this stays unchecked. This CDR3 comprises 16 residues. Germline lookup yields CDR1 SGHDT and CDR2 YYEEEE. The CDR3 here is CASSLGVQRSTDTQYF.

The chain combines TRBV12-3 or TRBV12-4 with TRBJ2-1; TCRdb calls TRBD1, which cannot be checked without DNA. CDR3 length equals 16 residues. The CDR3 here is CASSPGTALVGNEQFF.

The V and J genes are TRBV6-6 and TRBJ2-1. CDR1 and CDR2 from the germline V gene are MNHNY and SVGAGI (reference sequence). This CDR3 comprises 14 residues. The chain's CDR3 is CASSYSEGYNEQFF.

V and J are TRBV7-3 and TRBJ2-2; TCRdb names TRBD2, which stays unverified in the absence of DNA. Germline values: CDR1 SGHTA, CDR2 FQGTGA. The CDR3 loop spans 16 amino acids. The chain's CDR3 is CASSLMAGGHTGELFF. The complete variable domain, with remaining parts taken from reference TRBV7-3 and TRBJ2-2, reads GAGVSQTPSNKVTEKGKYVELRCDPISGHTALYWYRQSLGQGPEFLIYFQGTGAADDSGLPNDRFFAVRPEGSVSTLKIQRTERGDSAVYLCASSLMAGGHTGELFFGEGSRLTVL.

The chain links TRBV21-1 to TRBJ2-7; TCRdb picks TRBD1, but there is no DNA to check that call. TRBV21-1 is reported as a pseudogene. The CDR3 is 16 amino acids. This CDR3 reads CASSKDPGTGPYEQYF.

The chain has TRBV7-2 and TRBJ1-6; with no DNA, the TCRdb D assignment of TRBD1 cannot be verified. The germline gives CDR1 SGHTA, CDR2 FQGNSA. There are 16 residues in the CDR3. The chain's CDR3 is CASSLYLRGSNSPLHF.

The chain has TRBV5-6 and TRBJ1-2; checking the TCRdb D call of TRBD1 is not possible without DNA. CDR3 length: 13 residues. Germline-derived CDR1 and CDR2 are SGHDT and YYEEEE. The CDR3: CASSSPLVGGNTF.

This chain links TRBV7-2 with TRBJ1-5. This CDR3 has 13 amino acids. The germline gives CDR1 SGHTA, CDR2 FQGNSA. The CDR3 protein is CASSFNTYQPQHF.

This sequence joins TRBV5-1 and TRBJ2-5; the D gene TCRdb calls, TRBD1, cannot be checked with no DNA. In germline, CDR1 is SGHRS, CDR2 YFSETQ. The CDR3 totals 13 residues. CDR3 sequence: CASSVGAEETQYF.

The chain carries TRBV5-1 and TRBJ2-1. From germline, CDR1 is SGHRS and CDR2 YFSETQ. This CDR3 contains 15 residues. The CDR3 spells CASSLERLTDNEQFF.